The 17 T cell receptor beta chains below were found in one sample sequenced in a study of blood T cells in healthy people across ages. Primers used in a second PCR of roughly 7 to 12 cycles were a sample-barcoded 5' primer and a J-beta primer mix. TCRdb ran MiXCR on the 5' RACE reads and lists one entry per CDR3 protein. The table has approximately 900,000 distinct CDR3 sequences, around 29% seen once. These data were also filed under a second study, of T cells of mothers and their children.

Specimen: blood. These receptors all stem from a woman aged 40 to 49 in good health.

This chain joins TRBV21-1 and TRBJ2-7; the D call TRBD1 from the table was never checked on the DNA. TRBV21-1 is reported as a pseudogene. The length of the CDR3 is 15 residues. CDR3 coding DNA: TGTGCCAGCAGCGACCGTGATGGCAGGGATTACGAGCAGTACTTC. This translates into CASSDRDGRDYEQYF.

There are a few counts of this clonotype. The chain uses TRBV28 and TRBJ2-7; 11 bases are shared with TRBD1. The CDR3 has 16 amino acids. In germline, CDR1 is MDHEN, CDR2 SYDVKM. The trim removed 5 bases at V and 1 base at J, leaving 7 bases unmatched. The CDR3 DNA reads as TGTGCCAGCAGTATAGGACAGGGGGCATCGTCCTACGAGCAGTACTTC. Encoded protein: CASSIGQGASSYEQYF.

Remarks on this clonotype: A much larger clone differs from this one at a single base, so this may be a read error. This sequence joins TRBV29-1 and TRBJ1-4; no clear D. The CDR3 loop spans 12 amino acids. Per germline, CDR1 SQVTM and CDR2 ANQGSEA. V was clipped by 3 bases and J by 16 bases, with 18 bases between them. This chain's CDR3 is CSVDGSTDTQFF. In nucleotides, the CDR3 is TGCAGCGTTGATGGAAGCACAGATACGCAGTTTTTT.

As to this clonotype: The germline gene is not matched at one end of the junction; a read error may be the cause. V gene TRBV9 combines with J gene TRBJ1-5; 8 bases fit TRBD1. CDR1 is SGDLS and CDR2 is YYNGEE in the germline V gene. The CDR3 covers 14 residues. The DNA of the CDR3 is TGTGCCCGCAGCCCGGCAGGGGGCTATCAGCCCCAGCATTTT. Translated: CARSPAGGYQPQHF.

The CDR3 here is CSARVDSSYNSPLHF. The CDR3 DNA reads TGCAGTGCTAGAGTCGATAGCTCCTATAATTCACCCCTCCACTTT. This sequence joins TRBV20-1 and TRBJ1-6; D gene uncertain. CDR1 DFQATT and CDR2 SNEGSKA come from the germline V gene (reference sequence). This CDR3 contains 15 residues. The V gene lost 1 base and the J gene lost 0 bases, with 7 bases spanning the gap.

This clonotype occurred a few times. This rearrangement joins TRBV5-1 to TRBJ1-6; 8 nucleotides match TRBD1. Germline-derived CDR1 and CDR2 are SGHRS and YFSETQ. J lost 7 bases, V lost 0 bases, and 12 bases had no gene match. CDR3 length: 18 amino acids. CDR3 nucleotide sequence: TGCGCCAGCAGCTTGGCCCTGCAAGCGGACAGGGAAAATTCACCCCTCCACTTT. Protein product: CASSLALQADRENSPLHF. The full variable domain, completed using reference TRBV5-1 and TRBJ1-6, is KAGVTQTPRYLIKTRGQQVTLSCSPISGHRSVSWYQQTPGQGLQFLFEYFSETQRNKGNFPGRFSGRQFSNSRSEMNVSTLELGDSALYLCASSLALQADRENSPLHFGNGTRLTVT.

This clonotype was found a few times. J is TRBJ1-5 and V is TRBV7-2, with D uncertain. Germline V lookup: CDR1 SGHTA, CDR2 FQGNSA. V dropped 1 base and J dropped 7 bases, with 14 bases sitting between them. There are 15 residues in the CDR3. The CDR3 reads CASSLVRVALQPQHF. In DNA, the CDR3 is TGTGCCAGCAGCTTAGTCCGGGTGGCGCTACAGCCCCAGCATTTT.

This clonotype was observed a handful of times. CDR3: CASSFGQGMADTQYF. DNA for the CDR3: TGTGCCAGCAGTTTCGGACAGGGAATGGCAGATACGCAGTATTTT. The chain couples TRBV6-6 to TRBJ2-3, with TRBD1 matching over 8 bases. The V gene end was trimmed by 4 bases and the J gene end by 4 bases; junction bases not matched to a gene: 7. This CDR3 contains 15 residues. Germline CDR1 and CDR2: MNHNY and SVGAGI (reference sequence).

The V gene is TRBV10-3, the J gene TRBJ1-1, with D tentatively TRBD1 (6 bases). CDR3 length equals 14 residues. The V and J ends lost 2 bases and 11 bases respectively, with 18 bases between them. Germline V gene sequence: CDR1 ENHRY, CDR2 SYGVKD. Here the CDR3 DNA reads TGTGCCATCAGTGAGAACAGGGAAGTCCAGAGGGCTTTCTTT. Translating it yields CAISENREVQRAFF.

Only a few counts were recorded for this clonotype. The chain recombines TRBV27 with TRBJ1-2; D might be TRBD1 (6 bases). CDR1 and CDR2 from the germline V gene are MNHEY and SMNVEV (reference sequence). V was clipped by 1 base and J by 8 bases, with 17 bases between them. The CDR3 consists of 15 residues. The CDR3 loop is CASSLWAGDPGGYTF. In DNA form, the CDR3 reads TGTGCCAGCAGTTTATGGGCAGGGGACCCGGGCGGCTACACCTTC.

On this clonotype itself: A much larger clone differs by one base, so this may be a read error. The V and J genes are TRBV13 and TRBJ2-3; 10 bases are a match to TRBD2. Per the germline V gene, CDR1 is PRHDT and CDR2 is FYEKMQ (reference sequence). This CDR3 spans 15 amino acids. The CDR3 region is CASSLRTSGTDTQCF. The CDR3 DNA is TGTGCCAGCAGCTTACGGACTAGCGGCACAGATACGCAGTGTTTT.

V gene TRBV7-2 combines with J gene TRBJ2-1; no clear D gene. The CDR3 loop spans 14 amino acids. V was cut by 4 bases and J by 5 bases, with 12 bases left in between. CDR1 is SGHTA, CDR2 FQGNSA, per germline. CDR3 nucleotide sequence: TGTGCCAGCAGCTGGGCCAGGAATAACAATGAGCAGTTCTTC. Encoded protein: CASSWARNNNEQFF.

The J gene is TRBJ2-5, the V gene TRBV10-3; TRBD1 or TRBD2 may be the D gene (5 bases each). V was shortened by 0 bases and J by 11 bases, with 19 bases between the two germline ends. Germline lookup yields CDR1 ENHRY and CDR2 SYGVKD. CDR3 length: 15 amino acids. Here the CDR3 DNA reads TGTGCCATCAGTGAGTCGAAAGGGACCGCTACTGAGCAGTACTTC. It translates to CAISESKGTATEQYF.

Regarding this clonotype: A much larger clone is a single base away; this may be a read error. This chain links TRBV7-9 with TRBJ2-5; D is ambiguous. The CDR3 totals 13 residues. Germline lookup yields CDR1 SEHNR and CDR2 FQNEAQ (reference sequence). Trimming took 5 bases from V and 0 from J, leaving 7 bases between them. The DNA of the CDR3 is TGTGCCAGCAGCCAATGGAACCAAGAGACCCAGTACTTC. As protein: CASSQWNQETQYF.

Comment on this clonotype: One end of the junction is discordant with germline, which a read error may explain. V gene TRBV4-3 combines with J gene TRBJ1-5, with 8 nucleotides matching TRBD1. In germline, CDR1 is LGHNA, CDR2 YSLEER. The CDR3 contains 17 residues. CDR3 DNA: TGCACCAGCAGCCAAGATGGGTACAACAGGGGGGGCCAGCCCCAGCATTTT. Its translation: CTSSQDGYNRGGQPQHF.

This chain joins TRBV27 and TRBJ1-6; D gene uncertain. The germline gives CDR1 MNHEY, CDR2 SMNVEV (reference sequence). CDR3 length equals 16 residues. V was clipped by 6 bases and J by 6 bases, with 18 bases between them. The CDR3 region has the DNA TGTGCCAGCAGGTTAGGTGGAGCCCTTGGTAATTCACCCCTCCACTTT. Translating gives CASRLGGALGNSPLHF.

This clonotype was picked up a small number of times. V gene TRBV20-1 combines with J gene TRBJ1-4; D ambiguous. Trimming stripped 0 bases from V and 7 bases from J, with 9 bases between. The CDR3 runs 13 residues. The germline V gene encodes CDR1 DFQATT and CDR2 SNEGSKA (reference sequence). The chain's CDR3 is CSARDPGVEKLFF. For the CDR3, the DNA is TGCAGTGCTAGAGATCCTGGAGTTGAAAAACTGTTTTTT.